This T cell receptor (beta chain) was documented in a study of blood T cell repertoires in COVID-19. Study background: Material from acute and convalescent COVID-19 was sourced from the United States, Italy and Spain. T cells, B-cell-depleted T cells, or PBMCs provided the cDNA or gDNA that served as material.

Per the study methods: Reference gene primer amplification yielded estimated nucleated cell counts. The method was immunoSEQ multiplex PCR; TCRdb's version includes in-frame clones alone and lacks a portion of them. That table gives V, J and clone size, and the DNA gave D and trimming. The sample holds approximately 210,000 clones, around four fifths seen once. The TCR was taken from a woman in her 70s with active or convalescent COVID-19. The sequenced sample was peripheral blood.

The CDR3 region is CSAAGTGPTYEQYF. The CDR3 DNA reads TGCAGCGCCGCTGGGACAGGGCCCACCTACGAGCAGTACTTC. The gene calls are TRBV29-1 and TRBJ2-7; TRBD1 agrees at 9 bases. V shed 7 bases, J shed 2 bases, and the junction held 9 bases outside the gene matches. This CDR3 contains 14 residues. Looked up from germline, CDR1 is SQVTM and CDR2 is ANQGSEA.